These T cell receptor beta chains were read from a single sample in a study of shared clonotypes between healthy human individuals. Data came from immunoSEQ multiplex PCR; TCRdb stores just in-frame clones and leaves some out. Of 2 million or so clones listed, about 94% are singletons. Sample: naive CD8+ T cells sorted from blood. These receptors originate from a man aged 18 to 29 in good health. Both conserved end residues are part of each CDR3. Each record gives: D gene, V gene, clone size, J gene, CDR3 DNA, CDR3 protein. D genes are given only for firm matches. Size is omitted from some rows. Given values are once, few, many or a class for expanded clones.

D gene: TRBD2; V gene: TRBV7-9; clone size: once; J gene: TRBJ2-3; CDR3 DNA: TGTGCCAGCAGCTTAGAAGGGCGCGGGAGTTCAGATACGCAGTATTTT; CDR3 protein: CASSLEGRGSSDTQYF
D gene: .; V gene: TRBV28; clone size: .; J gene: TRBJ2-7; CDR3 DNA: TGTGCGGCGGGACATACCTCCTACGAGCAGTACTTC; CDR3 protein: CAAGHTSYEQYF
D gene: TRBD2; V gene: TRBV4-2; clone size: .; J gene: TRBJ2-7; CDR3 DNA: TGTGCCAGCAGCCCGGAAGAGGGACTAGTAGGTTACGAGCAGTACTTC; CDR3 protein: CASSPEEGLVGYEQYF
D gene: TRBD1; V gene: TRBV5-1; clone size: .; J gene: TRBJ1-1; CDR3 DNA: TGCGCCAGCAGGACCGGGACAGAGAACACTGAAGCTTTCTTT; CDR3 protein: CASRTGTENTEAFF
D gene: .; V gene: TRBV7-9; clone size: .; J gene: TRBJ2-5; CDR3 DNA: TGTGCCAGCAGTTCCGACAGGTCGGAGACCCAGTACTTC; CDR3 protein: CASSSDRSETQYF
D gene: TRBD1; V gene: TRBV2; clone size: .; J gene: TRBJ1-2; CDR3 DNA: TGTGCCAGCACCGATGGTGGACAGGAGGAAGGTGGCTACACCTTC; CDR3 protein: CASTDGGQEEGGYTF
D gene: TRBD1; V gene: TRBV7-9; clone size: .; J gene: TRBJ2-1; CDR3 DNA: TGTGCCAGCAGCCCAGGACAGGGCGTCAATGAGCAGTTCTTC; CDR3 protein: CASSPGQGVNEQFF
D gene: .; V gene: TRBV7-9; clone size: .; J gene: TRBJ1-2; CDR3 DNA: TGTGCCAGCAGCCCTCCAAATTGGTGGCTCGACGGCTACACCTTC; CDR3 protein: CASSPPNWWLDGYTF
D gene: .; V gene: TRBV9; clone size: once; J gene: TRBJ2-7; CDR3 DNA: TGTGCCAGCAGCGGACAGGGACTCACCTACGAGCAGTACTTC; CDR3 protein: CASSGQGLTYEQYF
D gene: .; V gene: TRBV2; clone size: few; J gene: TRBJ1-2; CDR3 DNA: TGTGCCAGCAGTGAATATGGCTACACCTTC; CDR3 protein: CASSEYGYTF
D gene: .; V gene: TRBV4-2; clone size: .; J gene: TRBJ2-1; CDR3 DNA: TGTGCCAGCAGCCATCCCGGGACTCCTACCTACAATGAGCAGTTCTTC; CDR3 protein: CASSHPGTPTYNEQFF
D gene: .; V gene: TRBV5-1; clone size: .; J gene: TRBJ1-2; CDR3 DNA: TGCGCCAGCAGCTTGGCCCGGGACTATGGCTACACCTTC; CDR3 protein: CASSLARDYGYTF
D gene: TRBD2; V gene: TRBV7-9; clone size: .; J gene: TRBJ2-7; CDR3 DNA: TGTGCCAGCAGCTCCTCCGGACTAGCGGGAGGTGAGCAGTACTTC; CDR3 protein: CASSSSGLAGGEQYF
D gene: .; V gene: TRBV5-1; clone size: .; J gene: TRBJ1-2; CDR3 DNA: TGCGCCAGCAGCGTTGGAGTGGCCTTAAACTATGGCTACACCTTC; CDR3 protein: CASSVGVALNYGYTF
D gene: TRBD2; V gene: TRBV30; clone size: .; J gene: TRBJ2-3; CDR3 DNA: TGTGCCTGGAGTGTATCAGCGGGGGGAGATACGCAGTATTTT; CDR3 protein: CAWSVSAGGDTQYF
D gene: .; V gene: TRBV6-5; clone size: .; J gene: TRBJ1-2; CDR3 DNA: TGTGCCAGCAGTTACTCGGTGGGAGACGGCTACACCTTC; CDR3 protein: CASSYSVGDGYTF
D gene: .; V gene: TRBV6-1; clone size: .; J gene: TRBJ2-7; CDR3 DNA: TGTGCCAGCAGAGATTCGACGGATAGCTCCTACGAGCAGTACTTC; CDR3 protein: CASRDSTDSSYEQYF
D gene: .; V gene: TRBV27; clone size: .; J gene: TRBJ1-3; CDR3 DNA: TGTGCCAGCAGTTTCCGCAGGGGTGGAAACACCATATATTTT; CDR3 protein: CASSFRRGGNTIYF
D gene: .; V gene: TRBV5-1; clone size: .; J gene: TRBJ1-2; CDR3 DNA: TGCGCCAGCAGCGAACAGGTCCTTAACTATGGCTACACCTTC; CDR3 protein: CASSEQVLNYGYTF
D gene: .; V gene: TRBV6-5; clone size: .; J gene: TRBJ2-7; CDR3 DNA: TGTGCCAGCAGTATCCAGGGTTGGGGGACCTACGAGCAGTACTTC; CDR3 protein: CASSIQGWGTYEQYF
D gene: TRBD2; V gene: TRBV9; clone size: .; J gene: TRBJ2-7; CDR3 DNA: TGTGCCAGCAGCGTCGGCGGGAGTACCTACGAGCAGTACTTC; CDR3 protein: CASSVGGSTYEQYF
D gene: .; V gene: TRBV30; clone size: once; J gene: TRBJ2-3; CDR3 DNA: TGTGCCTGGACCAAACCCGACTACACAGATACGCAGTATTTT; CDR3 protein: CAWTKPDYTDTQYF